These T cell receptor beta chains were read from a single sample in a study of blood T cell repertoires in COVID-19. Generated by immunoSEQ multiplex PCR, the TCRdb table keeps only in-frame clones and is missing some. The top ten hold under 2% of the sample, which has about 410,000 clones, around 91% seen once. Sequenced: peripheral blood. The receptors originated from a woman in her thirties or forties with COVID-19, enrolled during active disease. Both conserved end residues are part of each CDR3. A D gene is named only where the DNA matches it firmly. Size is omitted from some rows. Given values are once, few, many or a class for expanded clones.

D gene	V gene	J gene	clone size	CDR3 protein	CDR3 DNA
-	TRBV27	TRBJ1-1	-	CASSLSAANTEAFF	TGTGCCAGCAGTTTATCGGCCGCGAACACTGAAGCTTTCTTT
-	TRBV28	TRBJ1-1	once	CASSFKGGAEAFF	TGTGCCAGCAGTTTTAAAGGGGGGGCTGAAGCTTTCTTT
-	TRBV4-1	TRBJ1-1	-	CASSLGQMNTEAFF	TGCGCCAGCAGCCTCGGACAGATGAACACTGAAGCTTTCTTT
TRBD1	TRBV10-2	TRBJ1-1	-	CASRTGAGLGTEAFF	TGCGCCAGCAGGACAGGGGCGGGCTTAGGGACTGAAGCTTTCTTT
-	TRBV19	TRBJ1-3	-	CASSIIPQALSGNTIYF	TGTGCCAGTAGTATCATCCCACAGGCGCTCTCTGGAAACACCATATATTTT
-	TRBV5-6	TRBJ1-2	once	CASSLGQGDRDTF	TGTGCCAGCAGCTTGGGCCAGGGTGATCGGGACACCTTC
-	TRBV6-2/TRBV6-3	TRBJ1-3	-	CASSYTEISGNTIYF	TGTGCCAGCAGTTACACGGAGATCTCTGGAAACACCATATATTTT
-	TRBV29-1	TRBJ2-7	-	CSAGSDTIIYEQYF	TGCAGCGCTGGTTCGGACACCATTATCTACGAGCAGTACTTC
-	TRBV24-1	TRBJ2-1	once	CATRAGPSSYNEQFF	TGTGCCACCAGGGCGGGCCCTAGCTCCTACAATGAGCAGTTCTTC
-	TRBV18	TRBJ2-2	-	CASSPMTSTNTGELFF	TGTGCCAGCTCACCCATGACTAGTACGAACACCGGGGAGCTGTTTTTT
-	TRBV10-3	TRBJ1-4	-	CAISESGGTKLFF	TGTGCCATCAGTGAATCCGGCGGGACAAAACTGTTTTTT
-	TRBV7-9	TRBJ1-4	-	CASSRTSAGEKLFF	TGTGCCAGCAGCCGAACTAGTGCCGGAGAAAAACTGTTTTTT
-	TRBV7-2	TRBJ2-1	-	CASSRTTISYNEQFF	TGTGCCAGCAGCCGGACTACCATCTCCTACAATGAGCAGTTCTTC
-	TRBV28	TRBJ2-1	few	CASTGWSGSYNEQFF	TGTGCCAGCACGGGGTGGAGTGGGTCCTACAATGAGCAGTTCTTC
-	TRBV6-2/TRBV6-3	TRBJ2-3	-	CASSYLQPTGPGTDTQYF	TGTGCCAGCAGTTACCTTCAACCGACAGGCCCTGGCACAGATACGCAGTATTTT
-	TRBV28	TRBJ1-2	-	CASTDLFRDYGYTF	TGTGCCAGCACCGACCTGTTCAGGGACTATGGCTACACCTTC
-	TRBV19	TRBJ1-1	-	CASSINRVGEAFF	TGTGCCAGTAGTATCAACAGGGTCGGCGAAGCTTTCTTT
-	TRBV24-1	TRBJ1-1	-	CATSGLRGEAFF	TGTGCCACCAGTGGCCTTAGGGGAGAAGCTTTCTTT
TRBD1	TRBV11-2	TRBJ2-5	-	CASSPGQGETQYF	TGTGCCAGCAGCCCGGGACAGGGGGAGACCCAGTACTTC
-	TRBV2	TRBJ2-3	-	CASRGRYGIDTDTQYF	TGTGCCAGCAGAGGGAGGTACGGGATTGATACAGATACGCAGTATTTT
TRBD1	TRBV6-2/TRBV6-3	TRBJ1-5	-	CASSLTTGNQPQHF	TGTGCCAGCAGCCTTACGACAGGGAATCAGCCCCAGCATTTT
TRBD2	TRBV7-2	TRBJ2-1	-	CASSGYQGLVAYNEQFF	TGTGCCAGCAGCGGATACCAGGGACTAGTAGCCTACAATGAGCAGTTCTTC
-	TRBV19	TRBJ1-1	-	CASSTTGNTEAFF	TGTGCCAGTAGTACCACAGGGAACACTGAAGCTTTCTTT
-	TRBV9	TRBJ1-2	-	CASGTGPYGYTF	TGTGCCAGCGGAACAGGGCCGTATGGCTACACCTTC
TRBD1	TRBV5-4	TRBJ2-3	once	CASSGRQGWAGDTQYF	TGTGCCAGCAGCGGACGACAGGGTTGGGCTGGAGATACGCAGTATTTT
-	TRBV4-3	TRBJ1-5	-	CASSQVGGGQPQHF	TGCGCCAGCAGCCAAGTTGGGGGGGGACAGCCCCAGCATTTT
-	TRBV28	TRBJ2-1	few	CASSPPREYNEQFF	TGTGCCAGCAGTCCCCCGCGAGAATACAATGAGCAGTTCTTC
-	TRBV5-1	TRBJ2-7	few	CASSLVGLGGDF	TGCGCCAGCAGCTTGGTAGGGCTCGGGGGTGACTTC
-	TRBV14	TRBJ2-2	-	CASSRELAANTGELFF	TGTGCCAGCAGCCGAGAGTTGGCAGCGAACACCGGGGAGCTGTTTTTT
-	TRBV6-2/TRBV6-3	TRBJ2-5	-	CASSLGARETQYF	TGTGCCAGCAGTTTGGGGGCGCGGGAGACCCAGTACTTC
-	TRBV7-8	TRBJ1-2	-	CASSLDQGLYGYTF	TGTGCCAGCAGCTTAGATCAGGGCCTATATGGCTACACCTTC
-	TRBV7-2	TRBJ1-1	-	CASSLDRMNTEAFF	TGTGCCAGCAGCTTAGACAGGATGAACACTGAAGCTTTCTTT
-	TRBV7-7	TRBJ2-3	-	CASSNRDTDTQYF	TGTGCTAGCAGCAACCGGGACACGGATACGCAGTATTTT
-	TRBV9	TRBJ1-1	-	CASSVGQNLNTEAFF	TGTGCCAGCAGCGTAGGTCAGAATCTGAACACTGAAGCTTTCTTT
TRBD1	TRBV11-2	TRBJ1-4	-	CASSLHRGDPTNEKLFF	TGTGCCAGCAGCTTGCACAGGGGGGACCCAACTAATGAAAAACTGTTTTTT
TRBD2	TRBV7-9	TRBJ2-1	-	CASSLARGSASPHNEQFF	TGTGCCAGCAGCTTAGCGCGCGGGAGTGCATCCCCGCACAATGAGCAGTTCTTC
-	TRBV6-1	TRBJ2-7	-	CASSEITGIQQYF	TGTGCCAGCAGTGAAATTACCGGTATCCAGCAGTACTTC
-	TRBV18	TRBJ1-3	-	CASSPYVVPLGNTIYF	TGTGCCAGCTCACCATATGTTGTCCCCCTGGGCAACACCATATATTTT
-	TRBV4-2	TRBJ1-2	-	CASSQGSAGDNYGYTF	TGTGCCAGCAGCCAGGGTTCTGCAGGGGACAACTATGGCTACACCTTC
TRBD2	TRBV6-1	TRBJ2-7	many	CASSEEASGSGEQYF	TGTGCCAGCAGTGAAGAAGCTAGCGGGAGCGGAGAGCAGTACTTC
TRBD2	TRBV27	TRBJ2-7	-	CASTHSGRPYEQYF	TGTGCCAGCACCCATAGCGGGAGACCCTACGAGCAGTACTTC
-	TRBV30	TRBJ2-7	-	CAWSVRRVYEQYF	TGTGCCTGGAGTGTACGGAGGGTCTACGAGCAGTACTTC
-	TRBV28	TRBJ1-1	few	CASRLQGGGTEAFF	TGTGCCAGCAGACTCCAGGGAGGGGGCACTGAAGCTTTCTTT
TRBD2	TRBV6-6	TRBJ2-3	-	CASSHPPGGTLSLDTQYF	TGTGCCAGCAGTCACCCCCCGGGGGGGACCCTCAGCCTTGATACGCAGTATTTT
-	TRBV5-1	TRBJ1-1	-	CASSLKLDSEAFF	TGCGCCAGCAGCCTAAAACTGGACAGTGAAGCTTTCTTT
-	TRBV28	TRBJ1-1	-	CASSLLSVNTEAFF	TGTGCCAGCAGTTTATTATCGGTGAACACTGAAGCTTTCTTT
-	TRBV4-3	TRBJ1-3	-	CASSQEWRGNTIYF	TGCGCCAGCAGCCAAGAATGGAGAGGAAACACCATATATTTT
-	TRBV4-1	TRBJ2-2	few	CASSPPRGYTGELFF	TGCGCCAGCAGCCCCCCAAGGGGATACACCGGGGAGCTGTTTTTT
TRBD1	TRBV10-3	TRBJ1-2	-	CAISDPGQHYGYTF	TGTGCCATCAGCGACCCGGGACAGCACTATGGCTACACCTTC
TRBD1	TRBV6-5	TRBJ1-1	once	CASNFGTVGTEAFF	TGTGCCAGCAATTTCGGGACAGTGGGCACTGAAGCTTTCTTT
TRBD1	TRBV6-6	TRBJ2-2	-	CASRDTGTGNGELFF	TGTGCCAGCAGGGATACCGGGACAGGGAACGGGGAGCTGTTTTTT
TRBD1	TRBV27	TRBJ1-6	-	CASTKDRQFYNSPLHF	TGTGCCAGCACCAAGGACAGGCAATTTTATAATTCACCCCTCCACTTT
TRBD2	TRBV6-2/TRBV6-3	TRBJ2-7	-	CASSYQGLAYEQYF	TGTGCCAGCAGTTACCAGGGACTAGCCTACGAGCAGTACTTC